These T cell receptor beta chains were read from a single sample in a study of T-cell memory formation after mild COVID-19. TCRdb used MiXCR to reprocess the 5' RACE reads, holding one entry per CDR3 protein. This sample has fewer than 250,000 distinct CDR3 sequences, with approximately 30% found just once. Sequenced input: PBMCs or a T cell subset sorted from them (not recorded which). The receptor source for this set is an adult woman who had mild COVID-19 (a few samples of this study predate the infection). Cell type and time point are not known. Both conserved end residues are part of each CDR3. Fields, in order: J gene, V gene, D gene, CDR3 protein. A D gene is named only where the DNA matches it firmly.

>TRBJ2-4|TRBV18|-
CASSPAGQSLAKNIQYF
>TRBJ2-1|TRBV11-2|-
CASRRLGNNEQFF
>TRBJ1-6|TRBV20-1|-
CSARVRSLNNSPLHF
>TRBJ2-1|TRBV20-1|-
CSARRDPNEQFF
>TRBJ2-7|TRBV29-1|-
CSARGAGGSYEQYF
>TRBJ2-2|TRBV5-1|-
CASSFIRPNTGELFF
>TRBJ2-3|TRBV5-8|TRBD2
CASSSGLASADTQYF
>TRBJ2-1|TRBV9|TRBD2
CASSVEGSGINEQFF
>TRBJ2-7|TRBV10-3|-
CAIRKGQGVYEQYF
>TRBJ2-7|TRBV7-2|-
CASSLRLDAAYEQYF
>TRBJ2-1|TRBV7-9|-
CASSLGQFNEQFF
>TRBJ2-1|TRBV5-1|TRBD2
CASSLRLAGEAEQFF
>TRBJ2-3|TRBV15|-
CATSRDPGGRTDTQYF
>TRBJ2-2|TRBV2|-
CASVRDSYTGELFF
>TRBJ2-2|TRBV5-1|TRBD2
CASRSTSGSPGELFF
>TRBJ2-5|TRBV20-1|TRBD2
CSASGFAGGPRETQYF